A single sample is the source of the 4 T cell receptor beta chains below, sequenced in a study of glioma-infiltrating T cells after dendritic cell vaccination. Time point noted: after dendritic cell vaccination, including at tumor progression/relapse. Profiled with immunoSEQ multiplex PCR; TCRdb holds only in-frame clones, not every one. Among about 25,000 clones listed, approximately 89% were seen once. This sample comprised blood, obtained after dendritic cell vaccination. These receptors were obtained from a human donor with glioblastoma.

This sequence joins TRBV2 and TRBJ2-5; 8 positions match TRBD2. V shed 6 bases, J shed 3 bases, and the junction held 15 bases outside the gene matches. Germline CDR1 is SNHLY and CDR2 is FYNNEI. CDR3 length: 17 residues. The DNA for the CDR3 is TGTGCCAGCAGCGAATATGGGGCGGGGGGCCGAAAAGAGACCCAGTACTTC. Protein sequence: CASSEYGAGGRKETQYF.

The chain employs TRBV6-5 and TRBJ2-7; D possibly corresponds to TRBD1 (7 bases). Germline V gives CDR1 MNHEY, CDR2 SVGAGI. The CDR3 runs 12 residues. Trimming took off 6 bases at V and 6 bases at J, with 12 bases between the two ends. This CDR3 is CASRSQGGEQYF. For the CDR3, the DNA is TGTGCCAGCAGAAGCCAGGGGGGCGAGCAGTACTTC.

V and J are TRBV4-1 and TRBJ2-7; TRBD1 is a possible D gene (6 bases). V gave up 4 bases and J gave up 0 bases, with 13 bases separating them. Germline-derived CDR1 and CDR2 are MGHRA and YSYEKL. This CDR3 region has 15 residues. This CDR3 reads CASSPGRGRSYEQYF. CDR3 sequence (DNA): TGCGCCAGCAGCCCGGGCAGGGGCCGCTCCTACGAGCAGTACTTC.

The DNA for the CDR3 is TGCGCCAGCAGCTTGCGGGGGGCCAGGGCGGAAAAACTGTTTTTT. It encodes CASSLRGARAEKLFF. This chain links TRBV5-1 with TRBJ1-4, with a weak D call TRBD1 (6 bases). The germline V gene encodes CDR1 SGHRS and CDR2 YFSETQ. This CDR3 is built from 15 residues. V lost 1 base and J 8 bases, leaving 15 bases between the germline ends.